The 21 T cell receptor beta chains presented below share a single source sample, sequenced in a study of T cells after yellow fever vaccination. Via MiXCR, TCRdb re-called the 5' RACE reads, giving one row per CDR3 protein. Of about 500,000 distinct CDR3 sequences in the sample, about 17% were seen once. The sample here was PBMCs, taken 4 to 6 days after the first yellow fever vaccination. The source of these receptors is a man younger than 30 who received the YFV17D yellow fever vaccine.

J is TRBJ2-1 and V is TRBV12-3 or TRBV12-4; 12 bases agree with TRBD2. The V gene end was trimmed by 5 bases and the J gene end by 8 bases; junction bases not matched to a gene: 7. CDR3 length: 15 residues. In DNA, the CDR3 is TGTGCCAGCAGTCAACTAGCGGGGGGCAGGGATGAGCAGTTCTTC. It is translated as CASSQLAGGRDEQFF.

A word on this clonotype: A clone one base away is much larger, so this may be a read error. The V and J genes are TRBV24-1 and TRBJ2-3, with D maybe TRBD2 (7 bases). Germline V gene data show CDR1 as KGHDR and CDR2 as SFDVKD. V was cut by 11 bases and J by 6 bases, with 11 bases left in between. This CDR3 is built from 11 residues. For the CDR3, the DNA is TGTGCCAGGGGGGGCCAGGATACGCAGTATTTT. Protein product: CARGGQDTQYF.

In its sample, this clonotype was seen many times. V gene TRBV5-1 combines with J gene TRBJ1-5, with a possible D match to TRBD1 (6 bases). The CDR3 has 14 amino acids. Trimming pared 0 bases from V and 5 bases from J, leaving 9 bases between. Per the germline V gene, CDR1 is SGHRS and CDR2 is YFSETQ. The CDR3 loop is CASSLASGDQPQHF. The CDR3 DNA reads as TGCGCCAGCAGCTTGGCGTCAGGGGATCAGCCCCAGCATTTT.

This clonotype has a handful of counts. The CDR3 nucleotides are TGTGCCACCACCGACAGGGGCACAGATACGCAGTATTTT. Encoded protein: CATTDRGTDTQYF. The V call is TRBV10-3, the J call TRBJ2-3; 7 nucleotides agree with TRBD1. Germline loops: CDR1 ENHRY, CDR2 SYGVKD. CDR3 length equals 13 residues. V was pared by 10 bases and J by 1 base, with 5 bases of the junction left unmatched.

In its sample, this clonotype was seen once. V is TRBV7-1 and J is TRBJ2-3, with D unclear. TRBV7-1 is placed among ORFs of uncertain function. The CDR3 contains 17 residues. V was trimmed by 3 bases and J by 0 bases, leaving 16 bases between them. The CDR3: CASSSGLGALSTDTQYF. Here the CDR3 DNA reads TGTGCCAGCAGCTCTGGGCTTGGCGCCCTCAGCACAGATACGCAGTATTTT.

V usage is TRBV10-3 and J usage is TRBJ2-6, with D unclear. CDR1 is ENHRY, CDR2 SYGVKD, per germline. The CDR3 loop spans 14 amino acids. Trimming shortened V by 3 bases and J by 0 bases, and 3 bases separated the two germline ends. This chain's CDR3 is CAISDPSGANVLTF. The CDR3 DNA is TGTGCCATCAGTGACCCCTCTGGGGCCAACGTCCTGACTTTC.

The chain combines TRBV4-3 with TRBJ2-1; D call uncertain. This CDR3 region has 13 residues. The V gene lost 0 bases and the J gene lost 7 bases, with 7 bases spanning the gap. Germline V gene sequence: CDR1 LGHNA, CDR2 YSLEER. The chain's CDR3 is CASSQEFGNEQFF. The CDR3 DNA is TGCGCCAGCAGCCAAGAATTTGGAAATGAGCAGTTCTTC.

This clonotype was picked up a small number of times. The genes are TRBV24-1 and TRBJ2-3; the D gene is possibly TRBD1 (6 bases). The CDR3 covers 13 residues. Germline loops: CDR1 KGHDR, CDR2 SFDVKD. Trimming took off 3 bases at V and 6 bases at J, with 9 bases between the two ends. The CDR3 spells CATSDQGSDTQYF. The CDR3 coding sequence is TGTGCCACCAGTGATCAGGGGTCCGATACGCAGTATTTT.

This chain connects TRBV6-5 to TRBJ2-3; 8 bases line up with TRBD2. This CDR3 comprises 18 residues. With 0 bases clipped from V and 3 bases from J, the junction kept 11 bases outside the gene matches. CDR1 and CDR2 from the germline V gene are MNHEY and SVGAGI. Here the CDR3 DNA reads TGTGCCAGCAGTTACTCTCACGGGAGCGGGGGAAAGACAGATACGCAGTATTTT. Its protein is CASSYSHGSGGKTDTQYF.

The chain uses TRBV5-6 and TRBJ2-7, with 7 positions matching TRBD1. The length of the CDR3 is 14 residues. V gave up 4 bases and J gave up 6 bases; unmatched junction bases: 10. Germline values: CDR1 SGHDT, CDR2 YYEEEE. The CDR3 spells CASSLLTGVREQYV. The CDR3 nucleotides read TGTGCCAGCAGCCTCCTAACAGGGGTGCGCGAGCAGTACGTC.

This clonotype was detected a few times. The J gene is TRBJ2-3, the V gene TRBV18; D gene unclear. V lost 5 bases and J 2 bases, leaving 11 bases between the germline ends. Germline V gene data show CDR1 as KGHSH and CDR2 as LQKENI. There are 14 residues in the CDR3. The CDR3 DNA is TGTGCCAGCTCAAACCGTCCTGACACAGATACGCAGTATTTT. Amino acid sequence: CASSNRPDTDTQYF.

DNA of the CDR3: TGCAGTGATATGGGCGGGCAGATCAGCACCGGGGAGCTGTTTTTT. It is translated as CSDMGGQISTGELFF. The V and J genes are TRBV20-1 and TRBJ2-2, with D tentatively TRBD2 (5 bases). V was clipped by 7 bases and J by 4 bases, with 19 bases between them. Germline V gene lookup returns CDR1 DFQATT and CDR2 SNEGSKA (reference sequence). The CDR3 totals 15 residues.

This chain joins TRBV20-1 and TRBJ2-2; D is perhaps TRBD1 or TRBD2 (5 bases each). Trimming took 3 bases from V and 2 from J, leaving 10 bases between them. The germline V gene encodes CDR1 DFQATT and CDR2 SNEGSKA (reference sequence). This CDR3 comprises 14 residues. CDR3 protein: CSASGDVNTGELFF. The CDR3 DNA follows: TGCAGTGCTAGCGGGGACGTTAACACCGGGGAGCTGTTTTTT.

The chain couples TRBV7-2 to TRBJ2-6, with 9 bases fitting TRBD1. The junction had 4 bases not matched to a gene; V was cut back by 4 bases and J by 0 bases. Germline V gene sequence: CDR1 SGHTA, CDR2 FQGNSA. CDR3 size: 17 residues. The CDR3 nucleotides are TGTGCCAGCAGCTCCGGACAGGGGTTCTCTGGGGCCAACGTCCTGACTTTC. This translates into CASSSGQGFSGANVLTF.

The V and J genes are TRBV4-3 and TRBJ2-1; tentative D call: TRBD1 (6 bases). This CDR3 is built from 16 residues. Trimming cost V 3 bases and J 0 bases, with 12 bases left between them. Germline CDR1 LGHNA, CDR2 YSLEER. The CDR3: CASSHLRGYSYNEQFF. The CDR3 nucleotides read TGCGCCAGCAGCCACCTCAGGGGATACTCCTACAATGAGCAGTTCTTC.

This clonotype has a handful of counts. The chain employs TRBV20-1 and TRBJ2-5, with TRBD2 as a possible D gene (5 bases). Per the germline V gene, CDR1 is DFQATT and CDR2 is SNEGSKA (reference sequence). The CDR3 sequence is 13 residues long. V lost 3 bases and J lost 3, with 11 bases in between. The CDR3 coding sequence is TGCAGTGCTAGCCGGGGAATGGAAGAGACCCAGTACTTC. Its translation: CSASRGMEETQYF.

The chain combines TRBV10-3 with TRBJ1-3; D gene uncertain. Germline loops: CDR1 ENHRY, CDR2 SYGVKD. The ends were cut back, 0 bases at V and 0 bases at J, with 9 bases in the middle. The CDR3 spans 16 residues. In DNA, the CDR3 is TGTGCCATCAGTGAGTCAAACCCATTCTCTGGAAACACCATATATTTT. Translated: CAISESNPFSGNTIYF.

This clonotype showed up just a few times. This rearrangement joins TRBV2 to TRBJ2-7; TRBD1 or TRBD2 may be the D gene (6 bases each). Germline V gives CDR1 SNHLY, CDR2 FYNNEI. V was shortened by 6 bases and J by 3 bases, with 18 bases between the two germline ends. The CDR3 contains 15 residues. CDR3 nucleotides: TGTGCCAGCAGACTTGGGGGCCTAGCGAGCTACGAGCAGTACTTC. Protein: CASRLGGLASYEQYF.

This clonotype was seen a few times. J is TRBJ2-2 and V is TRBV3-1; D possibly uses TRBD1 or TRBD2 (6 bases each). V lost 6 bases, J lost 6 bases, and 14 bases lay in between. Germline CDR1 reads LGHDT; CDR2 reads YNNKEL (reference sequence). This CDR3 has 14 amino acids. The CDR3 DNA follows: TGTGCCAGCAGTCGGACGGGGGCGGCCGGGGAGCTGTTTTTT. This gives the protein CASSRTGAAGELFF. Full variable domain (remainder filled in from reference TRBV3-1 and TRBJ2-2): DTAVSQTPKYLVTQMGNDKSIKCEQNLGHDTMYWYKQDSKKFLKIMFSYNNKELIINETVPNRFSPKSPDKAHLNLHINSLELGDSAVYFCASSRTGAAGELFFGEGSRLTVL.

This clonotype was recorded a few times. The rearrangement links TRBV6-2 or TRBV6-3 to TRBJ1-6; D gene unclear. Germline assignment: CDR1 MNHEY and CDR2 SVGEGT. V dropped 7 bases and J dropped 7 bases, with 14 bases sitting between them. This CDR3 is 14 amino acids long. This CDR3 is CASTAHLVNSPLHF. CDR3 in DNA: TGTGCCAGCACCGCTCATCTAGTCAATTCACCCCTCCACTTT.

The rearrangement links TRBV6-1 to TRBJ1-1; D is undetermined. Germline CDR1 and CDR2: MNHNS and SASEGT. The length of the CDR3 is 14 residues. The germline V and J ends were trimmed by 1 base and 4 bases, with 10 bases remaining between them. DNA for the CDR3: TGTGCCAGCAGTGAAGAGGGTGTGGGCACTGAAGCTTTCTTT. Its translation: CASSEEGVGTEAFF.